This is a list of T cell receptor beta chains from one sample in a study of Tregs in tolerant kidney transplant recipients. Some clones are missing from TCRdb's copy, which holds only in-frame ones; the method was immunoSEQ multiplex PCR. This sample has some 250,000 clones; around 82% occur once, and the top ten carry 0.5% to 0.65%. The sample was CD4+ T cells from blood. Receptor source: a human donor in good health. Both conserved end residues are part of each CDR3. The D gene is left open where the match is weak.

d_gene,v_gene,CDR3aa
-,TRBV7-8,CASSLGGSGNQPQHF
-,TRBV18,CASSPLKGTDTQYF
-,TRBV11-2,CASSSHPGANGELFF
TRBD1,TRBV2,CASRARDRGSNQPQHF
-,TRBV15,CATGPRARQGEATNEKLFF
-,TRBV4-2,CASSQAEPPYTF
-,TRBV20-1,CSARTYGYTF
-,TRBV28,CASSPGQSYEQYF
-,TRBV11-2,CASRSLSGGGEKLFF
-,TRBV18,CASSLSRSDTQYF
TRBD2,TRBV10-3,CAISVGAGEETQYF
-,TRBV6-5,CASSLLPGNTEAFF
TRBD1,TRBV10-1,CASSYSTGSTDTQYF
TRBD2,TRBV29-1,CSVGGREREQYF
TRBD2,TRBV5-1,CASSLSAGGRDTQYF
TRBD2,TRBV5-1,CASSLGLAGVGETQYF
-,TRBV6-1,CASNPGRAGYGYTF
-,TRBV19,CASSMAGRNTIYF
TRBD1,TRBV6-1,CASNWDSLLNYGYTF
-,TRBV7-9,CASSLRGRGDTEAFF
-,TRBV5-6,CASSLAGFHNSPLHF
-,TRBV6-5,CASSTTGTYGYTF
-,TRBV7-3,CASRQRTANTGELFF
-,TRBV7-3,CASSLVGSTGELFF
-,TRBV18,CASSPPAGHDMNTEAFF
TRBD2,TRBV19,CASRTSGGFSYEQYF
-,TRBV4-3,CASSQLGLPTGKLFF
-,TRBV11-2,CASSRDFSNTEAFF
-,TRBV5-4,CASSNVPGGLSYEQYF
-,TRBV6-1,CAGGPARGKETQYF
TRBD2,TRBV10-3,CAIKGTGALAGGPEHTQYF
-,TRBV30,CAWAPYQETQYF
-,TRBV30,CAWSGSYNEQFF
TRBD1,TRBV7-9,CASNPGQGALGEQFF
-,TRBV19,CATLDSPFQPQHF
TRBD1,TRBV27,CASSHRPYLLATRDRRNTEAFF